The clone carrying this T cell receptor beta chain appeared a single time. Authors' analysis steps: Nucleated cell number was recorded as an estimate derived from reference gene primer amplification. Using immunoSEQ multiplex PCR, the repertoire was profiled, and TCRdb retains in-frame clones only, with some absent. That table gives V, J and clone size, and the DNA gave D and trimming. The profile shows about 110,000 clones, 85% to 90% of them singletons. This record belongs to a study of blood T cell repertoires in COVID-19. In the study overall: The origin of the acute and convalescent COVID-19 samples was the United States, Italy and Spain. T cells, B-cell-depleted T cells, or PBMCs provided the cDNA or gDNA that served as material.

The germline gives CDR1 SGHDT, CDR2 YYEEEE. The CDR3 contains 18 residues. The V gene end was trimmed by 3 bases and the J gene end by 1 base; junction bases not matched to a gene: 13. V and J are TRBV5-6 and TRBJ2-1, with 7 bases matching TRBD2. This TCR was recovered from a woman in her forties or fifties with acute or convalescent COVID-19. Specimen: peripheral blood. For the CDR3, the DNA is TGTGCCAGCAGCTACCTTGAGGGACCTAGCGGTTCCTACAATGAGCAGTTCTTC. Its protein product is CASSYLEGPSGSYNEQFF.